A single sample gave rise to the 13 T cell receptor beta chains below, sequenced in a study of T cell repertoires in cytomegalovirus infection. TCRdb re-derived calls from the reads in MiXCR, one entry per CDR3 protein. The sample includes some 170,000 distinct CDR3 sequences, roughly 17% of them seen just once. The sequencing sample was made of CD8+ T cells from PBMCs. These TCRs come from a human donor in good health (CMV status not recorded). Some clones in this sample may be carry-over from other donors' samples.

This clonotype occurred a few times. V usage is TRBV29-1 and J usage is TRBJ2-3, with TRBD1 matching over 9 bases. Germline assignment: CDR1 SQVTM and CDR2 ANQGSEA. The CDR3 runs to 13 residues. Trimming took 5 bases from V and 4 from J; bases not matched to a gene: 4. For the CDR3, the DNA is TGCAGCGTTCAAGGACAGGGGCCAGATACGCAGTATTTT. Its translation is CSVQGQGPDTQYF.

V is TRBV6-2 or TRBV6-3 and J is TRBJ2-5; D may be TRBD1 (6 bases). CDR1 and CDR2 from the germline V gene are MNHEY and SVGEGT. The CDR3 loop spans 15 amino acids. The ends were cut back, 7 bases at V and 3 bases at J, with 18 bases in the middle. The chain's CDR3 is CASNRWGQTKETQYF. The CDR3 DNA sequence: TGTGCCAGCAATCGATGGGGGCAAACCAAAGAGACCCAGTACTTC.

This clonotype was observed a few times. The chain employs TRBV7-2 and TRBJ2-1; the match to TRBD2 covers 14 bases. V lost 5 bases and J lost 8; bases outside the gene matches: 11. CDR1 and CDR2 from the germline V gene are SGHTA and FQGNSA. There are 17 residues in the CDR3. The CDR3 loop is CASSPLRTSGGRDEQFF. For the CDR3, the DNA is TGTGCCAGCAGCCCGCTACGGACTAGCGGGGGGAGGGATGAGCAGTTCTTC. The whole variable domain, filled in from reference TRBV7-2 and TRBJ2-1, reads GAGVSQSPSNKVTEKGKDVELRCDPISGHTALYWYRQSLGQGLEFLIYFQGNSAPDKSGLPSDRFSAERTGGSVSTLTIQRTQQEDSAVYLCASSPLRTSGGRDEQFFGPGTRLTVL.

This clonotype was found many times. This chain links TRBV7-2 with TRBJ2-3; 12 positions match TRBD2. The CDR3 is 16 amino acids. V was clipped by 5 bases and J by 2 bases; unmatched bases: 5. The germline V gene encodes CDR1 SGHTA and CDR2 FQGNSA. The CDR3 is CASSLRLAGDTDTQYF. The CDR3 DNA reads as TGTGCCAGCAGCCTAAGACTAGCGGGGGACACAGATACGCAGTATTTT.

V gene TRBV25-1 combines with J gene TRBJ1-6; 9 bases line up with TRBD1. V lost 8 bases, J lost 7 bases, and 9 bases stayed unmatched. CDR3 length: 15 residues. CDR1 and CDR2 (germline): MGHDK, SYGVNS. CDR3 DNA: TGTGCCAGCGGTTACGTTGGGACAGGGAATTCACCCCTCCACTTT. It is translated as CASGYVGTGNSPLHF.

The chain employs TRBV11-2 and TRBJ1-1; TRBD1 matches at 7 bases. After removal of 0 bases from V and 1 base from J, the junction contained 5 bases not matched to a gene. The CDR3 sequence is 16 residues long. CDR1 and CDR2 (germline): SGHAT, FQNNGV. The CDR3 region has the DNA TGTGCCAGCAGCTTAGAAATGACAGGGACGAACACTGAAGCTTTCTTT. Translated, it gives CASSLEMTGTNTEAFF. Full variable domain (outside the CDR3, taken from reference TRBV11-2 and TRBJ1-1): EAGVAQSPRYKIIEKRQSVAFWCNPISGHATLYWYQQILGQGPKLLIQFQNNGVVDDSQLPKDRFSAERLKGVDSTLKIQPAKLEDSAVYLCASSLEMTGTNTEAFFGQGTRLTVV.

This clonotype was counted only a few times. In DNA, the CDR3 is TGTGCCAGCAGTTATCGTCGACGCGACGAGCAGTACTTC. Translated: CASSYRRRDEQYF. The V call is TRBV6-2 or TRBV6-3, the J call TRBJ2-7; D not certain. This CDR3 comprises 13 residues. Germline CDR1 and CDR2: MNHEY and SVGEGT. Trimming took 3 bases from V and 5 from J, leaving 11 bases between them.

This clonotype was detected many times. V is TRBV7-8 and J is TRBJ1-1; perhaps TRBD1 as D (6 bases). Germline CDR1 is SGHVS and CDR2 is FQNEAQ. Trimming shortened V by 5 bases and J by 3 bases, and 13 bases separated the two germline ends. The CDR3 contains 14 residues. CDR3 sequence reads: CASSRRGSYTEAFF. The CDR3 DNA reads as TGTGCCAGCAGCCGCAGGGGTTCGTACACTGAAGCTTTCTTT.

The chain is built from TRBV12-3 or TRBV12-4 and TRBJ2-7, with D possibly TRBD1 on 5 matching bases. CDR3 length: 12 residues. The V end lost 6 bases, the J end lost 3 bases, and 9 bases lay between the germline ends. The CDR3 here is CASRDTGYEQYF. As DNA, the CDR3 is TGTGCCAGCAGAGATACAGGCTACGAGCAGTACTTC.

A few counts support this clonotype. The chain has TRBV7-2 and TRBJ1-1; TRBD1 is a possible D gene (5 bases). With 6 bases removed from V and 0 bases from J, the gap between germline ends came to 11 bases. The length of the CDR3 is 14 residues. Germline CDR1 and CDR2: SGHTA and FQGNSA. The chain's CDR3 is CASRPGSMNTEAFF. In DNA form, the CDR3 reads TGTGCCAGCAGACCAGGGTCCATGAACACTGAAGCTTTCTTT.

This clonotype was detected a few times. V usage is TRBV11-2 and J usage is TRBJ2-1; D not resolved. The CDR3 has 16 residues. Germline loops: CDR1 SGHAT, CDR2 FQNNGV. V lost 0 bases, J lost 0 bases, and 9 bases lay in between. The CDR3, as DNA: TGTGCCAGCAGCTTAGATGTGGGTGTCTCCTACAATGAGCAGTTCTTC. Translating gives CASSLDVGVSYNEQFF.

CDR3 nucleotides: TGTGCCAGCAGCGTAGGGGGTGCAACTAATGAAAAACTGTTTTTT. This codes for CASSVGGATNEKLFF. The chain couples TRBV9 to TRBJ1-4, with D uncertain. Per germline, CDR1 SGDLS and CDR2 YYNGEE. CDR3 length: 15 amino acids. Trimming cost V 0 bases and J 0 bases, with 6 bases left between them.

The chain links TRBV4-3 to TRBJ2-2, with 7 positions matching TRBD2. Germline V gene sequence: CDR1 LGHNA, CDR2 YSLEER. With 0 bases clipped from V and 3 bases from J, the junction kept 7 bases outside the gene matches. This CDR3 contains 17 residues. CDR3 residues: CASSQEPSGGYTGELFF. CDR3 DNA sequence: TGCGCCAGCAGCCAAGAACCATCCGGGGGGTACACCGGGGAGCTGTTTTTT.